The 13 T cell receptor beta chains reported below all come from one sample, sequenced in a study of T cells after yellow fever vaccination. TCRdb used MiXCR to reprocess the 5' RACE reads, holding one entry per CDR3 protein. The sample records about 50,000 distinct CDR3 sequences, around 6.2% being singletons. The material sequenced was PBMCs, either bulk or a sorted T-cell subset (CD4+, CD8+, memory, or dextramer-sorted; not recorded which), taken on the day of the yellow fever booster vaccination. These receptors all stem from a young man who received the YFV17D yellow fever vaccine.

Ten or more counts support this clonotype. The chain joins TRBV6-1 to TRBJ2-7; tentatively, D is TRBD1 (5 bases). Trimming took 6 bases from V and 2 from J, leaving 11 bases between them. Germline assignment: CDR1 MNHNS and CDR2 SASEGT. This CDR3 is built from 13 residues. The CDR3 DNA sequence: TGTGCCAGCAGAGGACAAATAACCTACGAGCAGTACGTC. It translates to CASRGQITYEQYV.

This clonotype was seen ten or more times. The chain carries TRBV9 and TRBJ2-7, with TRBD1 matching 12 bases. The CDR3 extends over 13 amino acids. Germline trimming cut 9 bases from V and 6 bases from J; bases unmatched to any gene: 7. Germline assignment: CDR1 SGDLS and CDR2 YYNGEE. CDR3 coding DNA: TGTGCCACCCGAGGGACAGGGGGCGGCGAGCAGTACGTC. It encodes CATRGTGGGEQYV.

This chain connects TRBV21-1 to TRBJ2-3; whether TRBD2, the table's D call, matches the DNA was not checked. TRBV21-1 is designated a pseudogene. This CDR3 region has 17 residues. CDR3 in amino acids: CASSKKTSGGNTDTQYF. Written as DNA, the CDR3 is TGTGCCAGCAGCAAAAAGACTAGCGGGGGGAACACAGATACGCAGTATTTT.

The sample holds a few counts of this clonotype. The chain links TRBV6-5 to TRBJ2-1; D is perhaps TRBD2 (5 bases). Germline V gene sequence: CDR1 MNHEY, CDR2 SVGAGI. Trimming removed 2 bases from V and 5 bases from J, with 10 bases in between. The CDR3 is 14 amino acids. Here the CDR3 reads CASSYDPEDNEQFF. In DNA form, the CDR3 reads TGTGCCAGCAGTTACGATCCGGAGGACAATGAGCAGTTCTTC.

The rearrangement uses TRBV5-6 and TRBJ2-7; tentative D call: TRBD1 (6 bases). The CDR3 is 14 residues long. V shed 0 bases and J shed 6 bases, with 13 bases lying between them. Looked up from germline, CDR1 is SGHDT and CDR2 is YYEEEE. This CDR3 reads CASSLGETGPEQYF. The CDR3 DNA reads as TGTGCCAGCAGCTTGGGAGAGACAGGTCCCGAGCAGTACTTC.

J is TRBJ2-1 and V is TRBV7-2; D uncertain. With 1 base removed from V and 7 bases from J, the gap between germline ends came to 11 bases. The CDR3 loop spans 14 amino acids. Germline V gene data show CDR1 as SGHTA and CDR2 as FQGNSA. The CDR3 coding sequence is TGTGCCAGCAGCTTAGAAGTCGCCCGAAATGAGCAGTTCTTC. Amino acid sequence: CASSLEVARNEQFF.

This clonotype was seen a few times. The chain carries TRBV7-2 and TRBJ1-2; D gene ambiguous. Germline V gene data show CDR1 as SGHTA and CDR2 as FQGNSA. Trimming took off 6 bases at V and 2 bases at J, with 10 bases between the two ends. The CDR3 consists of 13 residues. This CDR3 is CASRLDGNYGYTF. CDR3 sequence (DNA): TGTGCCAGCAGACTGGACGGGAACTATGGCTACACCTTC.

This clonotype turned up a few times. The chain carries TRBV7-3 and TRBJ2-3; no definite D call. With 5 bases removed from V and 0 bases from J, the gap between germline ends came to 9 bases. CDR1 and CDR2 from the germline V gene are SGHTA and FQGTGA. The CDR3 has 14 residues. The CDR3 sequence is CASSPLGSTDTQYF. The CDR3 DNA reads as TGTGCCAGCAGCCCCCTCGGGAGCACAGATACGCAGTATTTT. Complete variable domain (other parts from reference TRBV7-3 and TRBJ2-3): GAGVSQTPSNKVTEKGKYVELRCDPISGHTALYWYRQSLGQGPEFLIYFQGTGAADDSGLPNDRFFAVRPEGSVSTLKIQRTERGDSAVYLCASSPLGSTDTQYFGPGTRLTVL.

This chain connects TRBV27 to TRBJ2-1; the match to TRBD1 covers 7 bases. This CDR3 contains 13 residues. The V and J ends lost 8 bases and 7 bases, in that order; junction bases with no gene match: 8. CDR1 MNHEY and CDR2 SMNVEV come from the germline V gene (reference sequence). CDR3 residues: CASAPGQSNEQFF. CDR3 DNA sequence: TGTGCCAGCGCTCCGGGACAGTCAAATGAGCAGTTCTTC.

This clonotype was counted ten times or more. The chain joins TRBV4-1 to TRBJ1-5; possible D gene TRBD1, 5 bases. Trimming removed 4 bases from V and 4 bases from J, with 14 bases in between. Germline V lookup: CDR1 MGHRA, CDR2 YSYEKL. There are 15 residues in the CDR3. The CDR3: CASSRKGEGNQPQHF. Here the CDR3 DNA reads TGCGCCAGCAGCCGAAAAGGGGAGGGTAATCAGCCCCAGCATTTT.

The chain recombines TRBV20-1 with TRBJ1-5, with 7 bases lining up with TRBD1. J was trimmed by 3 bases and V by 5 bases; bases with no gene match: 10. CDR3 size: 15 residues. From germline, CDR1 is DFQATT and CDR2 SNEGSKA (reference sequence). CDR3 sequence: CSALGGAGFNQPQHF. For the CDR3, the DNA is TGCAGTGCTCTAGGGGGCGCAGGTTTCAATCAGCCCCAGCATTTT.

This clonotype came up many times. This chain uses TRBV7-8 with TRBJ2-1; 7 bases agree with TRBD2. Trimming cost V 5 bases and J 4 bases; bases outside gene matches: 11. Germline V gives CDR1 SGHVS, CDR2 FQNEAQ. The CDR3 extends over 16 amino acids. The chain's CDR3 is CASSKDGRGIYNEQFF. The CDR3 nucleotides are TGTGCCAGCAGCAAAGACGGGCGGGGGATTTACAATGAGCAGTTCTTC. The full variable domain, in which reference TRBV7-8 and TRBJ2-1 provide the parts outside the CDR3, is GAGVSQSPRYKVAKRGQDVALRCDPISGHVSLFWYQQALGQGPEFLTYFQNEAQLDKSGLPSDRFFAERPEGSVSTLKIQRTQQEDSAVYLCASSKDGRGIYNEQFFGPGTRLTVL.

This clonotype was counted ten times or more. The CDR3 region is CASSVGQVFSNEQFF. The CDR3 DNA reads as TGTGCCAGCAGCGTGGGACAGGTATTTTCCAATGAGCAGTTCTTC. The J gene is TRBJ2-1, the V gene TRBV9, with 8 bases aligning to TRBD1. This CDR3 is 15 amino acids long. V trimming: 2 bases; J trimming: 6 bases; junction bases outside the gene matches: 7. Germline lookup yields CDR1 SGDLS and CDR2 YYNGEE.